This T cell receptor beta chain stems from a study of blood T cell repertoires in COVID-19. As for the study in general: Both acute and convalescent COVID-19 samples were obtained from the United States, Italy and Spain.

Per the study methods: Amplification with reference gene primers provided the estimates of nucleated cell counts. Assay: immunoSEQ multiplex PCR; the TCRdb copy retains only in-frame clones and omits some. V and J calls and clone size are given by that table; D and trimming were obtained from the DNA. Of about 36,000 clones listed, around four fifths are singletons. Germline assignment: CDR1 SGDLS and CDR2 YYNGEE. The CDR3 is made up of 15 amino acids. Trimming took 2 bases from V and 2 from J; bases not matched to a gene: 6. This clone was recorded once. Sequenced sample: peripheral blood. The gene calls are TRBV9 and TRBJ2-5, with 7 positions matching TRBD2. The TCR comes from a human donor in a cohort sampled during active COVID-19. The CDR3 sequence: CASSVTGGIQETQYF. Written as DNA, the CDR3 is TGTGCCAGCAGCGTGACCGGGGGGATACAAGAGACCCAGTACTTC.